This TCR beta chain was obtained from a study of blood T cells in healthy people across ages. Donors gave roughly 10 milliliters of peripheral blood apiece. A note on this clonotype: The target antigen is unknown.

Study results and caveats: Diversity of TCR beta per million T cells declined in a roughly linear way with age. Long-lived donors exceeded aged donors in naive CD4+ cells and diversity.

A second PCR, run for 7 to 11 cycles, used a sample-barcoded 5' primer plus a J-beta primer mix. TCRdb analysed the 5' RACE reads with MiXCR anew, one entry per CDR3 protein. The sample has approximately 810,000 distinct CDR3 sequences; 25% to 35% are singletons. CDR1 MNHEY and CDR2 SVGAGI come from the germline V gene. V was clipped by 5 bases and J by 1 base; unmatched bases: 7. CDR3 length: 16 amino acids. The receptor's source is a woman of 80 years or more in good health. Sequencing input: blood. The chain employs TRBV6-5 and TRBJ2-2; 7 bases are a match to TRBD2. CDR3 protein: CASSLTGLMNTGELFF. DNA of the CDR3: TGTGCCAGCAGTCTTACGGGACTAATGAACACCGGGGAGCTGTTTTTT.